This T cell receptor beta chain is drawn from a study of cytomegalovirus exposure and HLA in healthy donors. Trimming cost V 5 bases and J 3 bases; bases outside gene matches: 4. The CDR3 has 14 residues. Germline CDR1 reads MNHEY; CDR2 reads SMNVEV (reference sequence). In the PCR, 60 Vbeta and 13 Jbeta primers were used. Produced via immunoSEQ multiplex PCR; TCRdb's table is partial and in-frame only. The sample contains just under 150,000 clones, around 75% of which appear only once. This clone was picked up one time. This receptor was obtained from a woman aged 30 to 39 in good health and CMV-seronegative. Sequencing used PBMCs. The J gene is TRBJ1-5, the V gene TRBV27, with TRBD1 matching over 7 bases. The chain's CDR3 is CASSLTGPNQPQHF. In nucleotides, the CDR3 is TGTGCCAGCAGTCTGACAGGGCCCAATCAGCCCCAGCATTTT.